The 20 T cell receptor beta chains given below trace back to one sample, sequenced in a study of blood T cells in healthy people across ages. Using a J-beta primer mix together with a sample-barcoded 5' primer, a second PCR was run for about 6 to 12 cycles. TCRdb independently ran MiXCR on the 5' RACE reads; one entry per CDR3 protein. The sample lists hundreds of thousands of distinct CDR3 sequences, about 30% occurring once. The sequenced material came from blood. The receptor set was obtained from a woman over 75 in good health.

The gene calls are TRBV20-1 and TRBJ2-5; 8 bases are shared with TRBD2. This CDR3 spans 18 amino acids. V dropped 5 bases and J dropped 4; count of bases not matched to a gene: 21. Looked up from germline, CDR1 is DFQATT and CDR2 is SNEGSKA (reference sequence). The CDR3 bases are TGCAGTGCTCCCGGGACGGGGCATGAGAGCGGGGGAGTAGAGACCCAGTACTTC. Translation: CSAPGTGHESGGVETQYF.

The gene calls are TRBV10-3 and TRBJ2-2; 9 nucleotides match TRBD1. The length of the CDR3 is 15 residues. Germline V gene lookup returns CDR1 ENHRY and CDR2 SYGVKD. The V segment lost 5 bases and the J segment 10 bases; nucleotides outside the gene matches: 11. The CDR3 loop is CAISSGTGYAEELFF. CDR3 nucleotide sequence: TGTGCCATCAGTTCCGGGACAGGGTATGCCGAGGAGCTGTTTTTT.

This clonotype was picked up many times. This chain connects TRBV12-3 or TRBV12-4 to TRBJ1-2; D perhaps matches TRBD1 (5 bases). Trimming left V 0 bases short and J 4 bases short, with 9 bases between. This CDR3 has 14 residues. The CDR3 nucleotides are TGTGCCAGCAGTTTAGCGGGGACCTCCTATGGCTACACCTTC. It translates to CASSLAGTSYGYTF.

In its sample, this clonotype was seen many times. This chain links TRBV5-1 with TRBJ1-1; tentative D call: TRBD1 (5 bases). The CDR3 covers 14 residues. The germline gives CDR1 SGHRS, CDR2 YFSETQ. Trimming cost V 0 bases and J 11 bases, with 17 bases left between them. The DNA for the CDR3 is TGCGCCAGCAGCTTGGGGGACGGTCCGTGGCCCGCTTTCTTT. Translated: CASSLGDGPWPAFF.

This clonotype appeared many times. The chain joins TRBV6-6 to TRBJ1-2, with D tentatively TRBD1 (5 bases). The germline V gene encodes CDR1 MNHNY and CDR2 SVGAGI (reference sequence). This CDR3 region has 16 residues. Trimming shortened V by 7 bases and J by 0 bases, and 18 bases separated the two germline ends. DNA for the CDR3: TGTGCCAGCACCTGGGGGACCGGACGAACTAACTATGGCTACACCTTC. Its protein product is CASTWGTGRTNYGYTF.

This clonotype came up many times. The chain has TRBV6-5 and TRBJ2-1, with 10 bases matching TRBD2. The germline V gene has CDR1 MNHEY and CDR2 SVGAGI. Trimming cost V 8 bases and J 7 bases; bases outside gene matches: 8. The CDR3 runs 14 residues. The CDR3 protein is CASRYSGGRNEQFF. In nucleotides, the CDR3 is TGTGCCAGCCGGTATAGCGGGGGGAGGAATGAGCAGTTCTTC.

This rearrangement joins TRBV20-1 to TRBJ2-3; D possibly uses TRBD1 or TRBD2 (5 bases each). The CDR3 is made up of 16 amino acids. Germline CDR1 and CDR2: DFQATT and SNEGSKA (reference sequence). V lost 0 bases, J lost 5 bases, and 18 bases lay in between. CDR3 nucleotide sequence: TGCAGTGCTAGAGATCCGAGGGGCGCATGGGGAGATACGCAGTATTTT. It yields the protein CSARDPRGAWGDTQYF.

The V and J genes are TRBV5-1 and TRBJ1-2; D is unclear. The CDR3 has 13 residues. V was clipped by 3 bases and J by 3 bases, with 9 bases between them. Per germline, CDR1 SGHRS and CDR2 YFSETQ. The CDR3 DNA reads TGCGCCAGCAGCTGGAATCGGGACTATGGCTACACCTTC. Its protein is CASSWNRDYGYTF.

The chain has TRBV4-2 and TRBJ1-5; TRBD1 might be the D (5 bases). This CDR3 spans 16 amino acids. Trimming pared 0 bases from V and 5 bases from J, leaving 14 bases between. Germline values: CDR1 LGHNA, CDR2 YNFKEQ. CDR3 DNA sequence: TGTGCCAGCAGCCAAGATCCGGGACGGACGGATCAGCCCCAGCATTTT. Its translation is CASSQDPGRTDQPQHF.

In its sample, this clonotype was seen many times. Relative to the germline gene, one junction end is altered; a read error may explain this. The genes are TRBV5-1 and TRBJ2-3; 9 bases line up with TRBD2. This CDR3 has 15 residues. The germline V gene encodes CDR1 SGHRS and CDR2 YFSETQ. The CDR3: CASSLGGGATDTQYF. CDR3 DNA: TGTGCCAGCAGCTTAGGCGGGGGGGCCACAGATACGCAGTATTTT.

In this sample, this clonotype turned up many times. The chain couples TRBV7-2 to TRBJ2-3, with TRBD2 matching over 15 bases. V lost 4 bases and J lost 2; bases outside the gene matches: 7. CDR1 and CDR2 from the germline V gene are SGHTA and FQGNSA. The CDR3 length is 18 residues. The CDR3 bases are TGTGCCAGCAGCTCCGGACTAGCGGGGGGGATGAACACAGATACGCAGTATTTT. Amino acids: CASSSGLAGGMNTDTQYF. Looking up the rest from reference TRBV7-2 and TRBJ2-3 gives the full variable domain: GAGVSQSPSNKVTEKGKDVELRCDPISGHTALYWYRQSLGQGLEFLIYFQGNSAPDKSGLPSDRFSAERTGGSVSTLTIQRTQQEDSAVYLCASSSGLAGGMNTDTQYFGPGTRLTVL.

The J gene is TRBJ2-5, the V gene TRBV29-1, with D perhaps TRBD1 or TRBD2 (5 bases each). The V gene lost 3 bases and the J gene lost 2 bases, with 13 bases spanning the gap. This CDR3 spans 14 amino acids. From germline, CDR1 is SQVTM and CDR2 ANQGSEA. The CDR3 region is CSVDGGDGQETQYF. The CDR3 bases are TGCAGCGTTGATGGGGGTGACGGGCAAGAGACCCAGTACTTC. The whole variable domain, filled in from reference TRBV29-1 and TRBJ2-5, reads SAVISQKPSRDICQRGTSLTIQCQVDSQVTMMFWYRQQPGQSLTLIATANQGSEATYESGFVIDKFPISRPNLTFSTLTVSNMSPEDSSIYLCSVDGGDGQETQYFGPGTRLLVL.

This chain connects TRBV20-1 to TRBJ2-1, with 9 bases matching TRBD2. J gave up 0 bases and V 2 bases, and 8 bases lay outside the gene matches. The CDR3 contains 17 residues. Germline CDR1 and CDR2: DFQATT and SNEGSKA (reference sequence). The CDR3 DNA is TGCAGTGCTAGATGGGCGGGAGGGCGAATCTCCTACAATGAGCAGTTCTTC. Translating gives CSARWAGGRISYNEQFF.

The chain carries TRBV20-1 and TRBJ2-7; unclear D gene. CDR3 length: 14 residues. V dropped 0 bases and J dropped 5 bases, with 14 bases sitting between them. Per germline, CDR1 DFQATT and CDR2 SNEGSKA (reference sequence). The CDR3 reads CSAREMARNNEQYF. The CDR3 coding sequence is TGCAGTGCTAGAGAAATGGCGAGAAACAACGAGCAGTACTTC.

This clonotype came up a few times. This rearrangement joins TRBV6-5 to TRBJ2-7, with TRBD2 matching 11 bases. The trim removed 2 bases at V and 3 bases at J, leaving 15 bases unmatched. The CDR3 contains 19 residues. Germline V gene lookup returns CDR1 MNHEY and CDR2 SVGAGI. The CDR3 DNA reads TGTGCCAGCAGTTACAGGCAAAAAGCGCGGGGGACTAGCGGCTACGAGCAGTACTTC. Its translation is CASSYRQKARGTSGYEQYF.

This clonotype has a handful of counts. The chain recombines TRBV5-1 with TRBJ1-2, with D maybe TRBD1 (5 bases). Trimming pared 2 bases from V and 8 bases from J, leaving 22 bases between. The CDR3 runs to 16 residues. Germline V lookup: CDR1 SGHRS, CDR2 YFSETQ. The CDR3 sequence is CASSFDGEGIDGGYTF. As DNA, the CDR3 is TGCGCCAGCAGCTTCGACGGAGAGGGGATAGATGGAGGCTACACCTTC.

This clonotype was recorded at least ten times. The gene calls are TRBV29-1 and TRBJ1-2, with 10 bases matching TRBD1. The length of the CDR3 is 11 residues. The V gene's germline CDR1 is SQVTM and CDR2 ANQGSEA. J lost 5 bases, V lost 8 bases, and 2 bases had no gene match. The CDR3 DNA sequence: TGCAGCACGGGACAGGGGTATGGCTACACCTTC. Protein sequence: CSTGQGYGYTF.

This clonotype was seen at least ten times. The chain recombines TRBV27 with TRBJ1-2, with TRBD1 as a possible D gene (5 bases). CDR1 and CDR2 from the germline V gene are MNHEY and SMNVEV (reference sequence). CDR3 length: 14 residues. Trimming left V 6 bases short and J 0 bases short, with 11 bases between. In nucleotides, the CDR3 is TGTGCCAGCAGGGCAGGACAAGCTAACTATGGCTACACCTTC. Its translation is CASRAGQANYGYTF.

This chain joins TRBV13 and TRBJ2-1, with 10 bases fitting TRBD2. V lost 5 bases, J lost 6 bases, and 4 bases stayed unmatched. This CDR3 is 14 amino acids long. Germline V CDR1 and CDR2: PRHDT, FYEKMQ (reference sequence). DNA of the CDR3: TGTGCCAGCAGCGGGACTAGCGTAGCCAATGAGCAGTTCTTC. Translated, it gives CASSGTSVANEQFF.

CDR3 in amino acids: CASRATGRDTEAFF. The DNA of the CDR3 is TGTGCCAGCAGGGCTACAGGGCGCGACACTGAAGCTTTCTTT. V and J are TRBV12-3 or TRBV12-4 and TRBJ1-1; tentatively, D is TRBD1 (6 bases). The CDR3 is 14 residues long. V dropped 6 bases and J dropped 3 bases, with 14 bases sitting between them.